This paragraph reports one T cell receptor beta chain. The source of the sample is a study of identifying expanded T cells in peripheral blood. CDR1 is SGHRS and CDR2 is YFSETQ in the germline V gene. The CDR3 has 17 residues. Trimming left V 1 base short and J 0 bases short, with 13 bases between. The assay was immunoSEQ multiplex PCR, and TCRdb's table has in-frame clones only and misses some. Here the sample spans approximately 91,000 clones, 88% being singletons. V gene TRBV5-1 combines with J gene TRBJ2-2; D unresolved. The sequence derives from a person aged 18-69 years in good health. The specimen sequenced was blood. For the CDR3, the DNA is TGCGCCAGCAGCTTGAACGGCCCACAAACGAACACCGGGGAGCTGTTTTTT. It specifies CASSLNGPQTNTGELFF.